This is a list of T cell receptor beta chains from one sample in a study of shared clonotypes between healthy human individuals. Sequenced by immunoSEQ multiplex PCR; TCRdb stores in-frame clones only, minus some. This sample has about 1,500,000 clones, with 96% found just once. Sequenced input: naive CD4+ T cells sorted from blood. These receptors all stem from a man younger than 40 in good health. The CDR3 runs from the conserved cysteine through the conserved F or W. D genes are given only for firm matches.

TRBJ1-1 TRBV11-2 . CASSPGATEAFF TGTGCCAGCAGCCCAGGGGCAACTGAAGCTTTCTTT
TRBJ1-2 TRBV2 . CASSRTDIRGYTF TGTGCCAGCAGTAGGACAGACATTAGAGGCTACACCTTC
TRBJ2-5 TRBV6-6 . CASSYRVQETQYF TGTGCCAGCAGTTACCGTGTACAAGAGACCCAGTACTTC
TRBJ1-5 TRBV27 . CASSSRPVVNYSNQPQHF TGTGCCAGCAGCTCCCGACCCGTAGTAAATTATAGCAATCAGCCCCAGCATTTT
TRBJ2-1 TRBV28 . CASSFGGEYNEQFF TGTGCCAGCAGTTTCGGCGGAGAATACAATGAGCAGTTCTTC
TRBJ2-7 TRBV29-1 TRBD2 CSVEPGGSHEQYF TGCAGCGTTGAGCCGGGAGGGTCCCACGAGCAGTACTTC
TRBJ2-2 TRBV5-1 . CASTPPGGATGELFF TGCGCCAGCACCCCCCCGGGGGGCGCCACCGGGGAGCTGTTTTTT
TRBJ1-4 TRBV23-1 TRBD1 CASTRPPLGQGNEKLFF TGCGCCAGCACTCGTCCCCCTTTGGGACAGGGAAATGAAAAACTGTTTTTT
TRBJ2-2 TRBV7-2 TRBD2 CASNRGGAGELFF TGTGCCAGCAACCGGGGGGGCGCCGGGGAGCTGTTTTTT
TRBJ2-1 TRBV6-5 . CASSLSDPLYNEQFF TGTGCCAGCAGTTTGTCGGACCCGCTATACAATGAGCAGTTCTTC